This T cell receptor beta chain originates from a study of blood T cell repertoires in COVID-19. Study-level background: Samples representing acute and convalescent COVID-19 were sourced from the United States, Italy and Spain.

The CDR3 consists of 11 residues. Germline CDR1 reads DFQATT; CDR2 reads SNEGSKA (reference sequence). Trimming left V 3 bases short and J 11 bases short, with 13 bases between. The repertoire was sequenced with immunoSEQ multiplex PCR; TCRdb's copy has only in-frame clones and lacks some. The profile shows about 230,000 clones, 83% of them singletons. The sequencing sample was made of peripheral blood. The source is a woman aged 70 to 79 with active or convalescent COVID-19. The chain couples TRBV20-1 to TRBJ1-1; D remains ambiguous. CDR3 DNA: TGCAGTGCTAGTCCAGGCCCTGGGGCTTTCTTT. This gives the protein CSASPGPGAFF.